This TCR beta chain was recorded in a study of T cells in Graves' hyperthyroidism and ophthalmopathy. The wider study: Sampling of peripheral blood happened at initial diagnosis, prior to any treatment.

Clinical symptoms, serum thyroxine, TRAb, thyroid ultrasound and orbital computed tomography established diagnosis. Study-level findings and limits: In blood, most of the thyroid clonotypes expanded above 0.001 were also present. A model of 13 V-J features distinguished ophthalmopathy from stable hyperthyroidism.

This clonotype showed up many times. What it binds is unknown. RNA transcripts gave rise to amplified TCR beta CDR3 regions. Primed by the HTBI set, a first-round RT-PCR was run on the TCR CDR3. TCRdb processed the multiplex PCR reads anew with MiXCR; each CDR3 protein has one entry. The sample records over 400,000 distinct CDR3 sequences, roughly 14% being singletons. The CDR3 consists of 14 residues. Germline V gives CDR1 DFQATT, CDR2 SNEGSKA (reference sequence). The V segment lost 2 bases and the J segment 5 bases; nucleotides outside the gene matches: 3. The sample comprised blood. J is TRBJ2-3 and V is TRBV20-1, with 11 bases identical to TRBD2. This clonotype was obtained from a man aged 18 to 30 with Graves' ophthalmopathy. CDR3 sequence: CSARRLAGIDTQYF. The CDR3 DNA reads as TGCAGTGCTAGAAGACTAGCGGGGATAGATACGCAGTATTTT.